The present T cell receptor (beta chain) was sequenced within a study of human T cells and chemical hapten exposure. Time point noted: patch test 3, about 24 weeks after DPC sensitization. Treatment in this sample: therapeutic diphenylcyclopropenone sensitization with weekly scalp DPC. This clonotype was recorded a few times. Its target is unknown. A single record per CDR3 protein comes from TCRdb applying MiXCR to the RACE reads. In the table there are tens of thousands of distinct CDR3 sequences, approximately 9.9% of which are singletons. General study points: Versus controls, expanded TCRs had significantly more large CDR3 similarity clusters. The number of TCRs above 1 in 1000 frequency did not change after DPC sensitization.

The sequences come from whole blood, collected in connection with sensitization to the hapten diphenylcyclopropenone (DPC). The clonotype comes from a woman aged 40 to 55 with alopecia areata. Some clones in this sample may be carry-over from other donors' samples.

The CDR3 here is CASSLKRGGNTDTQYF. The DNA for the CDR3 is TGTGCCAGCAGTTTGAAGCGGGGGGGCAACACAGATACGCAGTATTTT. This sequence joins TRBV12-3 or TRBV12-4 and TRBJ2-3; 10 bases map to TRBD2. J gave up 2 bases and V 3 bases, and 5 bases lay outside the gene matches. The CDR3 loop spans 16 amino acids.